Shown below are 27 T cell receptor beta chains from a single sample sequenced in a study of cytomegalovirus exposure and HLA in healthy donors. The PCR made use of 60 Vbeta and 13 Jbeta primers. Libraries were prepared by immunoSEQ multiplex PCR; TCRdb keeps only in-frame clonotypes and omits some of them. The table records about 160,000 clones, roughly four fifths of them present only once. The sequenced material came from PBMCs. Source of these receptors: a girl aged 2 to 10 in good health and CMV-seropositive.

The chain joins TRBV27 to TRBJ2-7; D is uncertain. The germline V and J ends were trimmed by 7 bases and 5 bases, with 18 bases remaining between them. This CDR3 comprises 14 residues. Per the germline V gene, CDR1 is MNHEY and CDR2 is SMNVEV (reference sequence). As DNA, the CDR3 is TGTGCCAGCATCCCTCGTTCCCCCCCCGACGAGCAGTACTTC. Residues: CASIPRSPPDEQYF.

The rearrangement joins TRBV25-1 to TRBJ1-1, with D unresolved. V lost 6 bases and J 3 bases, leaving 8 bases between the germline ends. CDR1 is MGHDK, CDR2 SYGVNS, per germline. The CDR3 is 12 amino acids. The CDR3 sequence: CASSGEYTEAFF. DNA of the CDR3: TGTGCCAGCAGCGGAGAGTACACTGAAGCTTTCTTT.

The CDR3, as DNA: TGTGCCAGCAGCCCCTTGGACAGGGGCGCCTACGAGCAGTACTTC. Its protein product is CASSPLDRGAYEQYF. The chain couples TRBV7-9 to TRBJ2-7, with TRBD1 matching 9 bases. Unmatched junction bases numbered 7, after V lost 5 bases and J lost 2 bases. In germline, CDR1 is SEHNR, CDR2 FQNEAQ (reference sequence). The CDR3 runs to 15 residues.

The rearrangement joins TRBV6-1 to TRBJ2-5, with D perhaps matching TRBD2 (6 bases). The germline gives CDR1 MNHNS, CDR2 SASEGT. The CDR3 totals 16 residues. The germline V and J ends were trimmed by 4 bases and 5 bases, with 20 bases remaining between them. The CDR3 spells CASSGRWRAAEETQYF. In DNA, the CDR3 is TGTGCCAGCAGTGGACGATGGAGGGCGGCAGAGGAGACCCAGTACTTC.

The rearrangement joins TRBV13 to TRBJ1-3, with 7 bases aligning to TRBD1. Per the germline V gene, CDR1 is PRHDT and CDR2 is FYEKMQ (reference sequence). This CDR3 has 14 amino acids. V was clipped by 3 bases and J by 2 bases; unmatched bases: 1. CDR3 region: CASSLTGTGNTIYF. In nucleotides, the CDR3 is TGTGCCAGCAGCTTGACAGGGACTGGAAACACCATATATTTT.

The V and J genes are TRBV30 and TRBJ1-1, with D tentatively TRBD1 (5 bases). V lost 4 bases and J 4 bases, leaving 10 bases between the germline ends. This CDR3 contains 12 residues. Germline V gene sequence: CDR1 GTSNPN, CDR2 SVGIG (reference sequence). The CDR3 is CAWNWGGTEAFF. The CDR3 DNA reads TGTGCCTGGAATTGGGGGGGCACTGAAGCTTTCTTT.

J is TRBJ2-7 and V is TRBV7-4; D is perhaps TRBD1 (5 bases). Germline V gene data show CDR1 as SGHVT and CDR2 as SQSDAQ. With 1 base removed from V and 1 base from J, the gap between germline ends came to 14 bases. This CDR3 contains 16 residues. The CDR3 here is CASSLVRGPSSYEQYF. In nucleotides, the CDR3 is TGTGCCAGCAGCTTAGTTAGGGGCCCATCGTCCTACGAGCAGTACTTC.

The chain joins TRBV6-5 to TRBJ2-7; TRBD1 matches at 8 bases. The V gene end was trimmed by 6 bases and the J gene end by 2 bases; junction bases not matched to a gene: 3. This CDR3 region has 13 residues. Germline V gene sequence: CDR1 MNHEY, CDR2 SVGAGI. The CDR3 is CASRMGQAYEQYF. For the CDR3, the DNA is TGTGCCAGCAGGATGGGACAGGCCTACGAGCAGTACTTC.

V usage is TRBV5-1 and J usage is TRBJ2-5, with D possibly matching TRBD1 (6 bases). The ends were cut back, 4 bases at V and 2 bases at J, with 15 bases in the middle. CDR1 and CDR2 from the germline V gene are SGHRS and YFSETQ. The CDR3 loop spans 15 amino acids. The CDR3: CASSPAGARQETQYF. The CDR3 DNA reads as TGCGCCAGCAGCCCCGCAGGGGCTAGACAAGAGACCCAGTACTTC.

DNA of the CDR3: TGTGCCAGCAGCCGGGAAGCGGACGAATACAATGAGCAGTTCTTC. Protein: CASSREADEYNEQFF. The chain uses TRBV9 and TRBJ2-1; D may be TRBD2 (5 bases). The ends were cut back, 4 bases at V and 4 bases at J, with 15 bases in the middle. The germline V gene has CDR1 SGDLS and CDR2 YYNGEE. This CDR3 has 15 amino acids.

V and J are TRBV6-4 and TRBJ1-1; D is uncertain. Germline values: CDR1 MRHNA, CDR2 SNTAGT. This CDR3 has 13 amino acids. With 6 bases removed from V and 1 base from J, the gap between germline ends came to 9 bases. CDR3 DNA: TGTGCCAGCAGAGAGACTACGAACACTGAAGCTTTCTTT. Translating gives CASRETTNTEAFF.

The V and J genes are TRBV4-1 and TRBJ2-5, with a possible D match to TRBD1 (5 bases). CDR1 is MGHRA, CDR2 YSYEKL, per germline. The CDR3 totals 16 residues. V lost 1 base, J lost 3 bases, and 15 bases lay in between. The CDR3 region is CASSQVGLAREETQYF. As DNA, the CDR3 is TGCGCCAGCAGCCAAGTGGGGCTCGCAAGGGAAGAGACCCAGTACTTC.

The chain couples TRBV10-3 to TRBJ2-1, with 9 nucleotides matching TRBD2. CDR1 is ENHRY and CDR2 is SYGVKD in the germline V gene. This CDR3 comprises 16 residues. Trimming took 3 bases from V and 4 from J; bases not matched to a gene: 7. CDR3: CAISEWREGEYNEQFF. The CDR3 DNA reads TGTGCCATCAGTGAATGGCGGGAGGGCGAGTACAATGAGCAGTTCTTC.

The chain has TRBV30 and TRBJ2-1; 14 bases are a match to TRBD2. CDR3 length: 20 amino acids. Germline trimming cut 3 bases from V and 0 bases from J; bases unmatched to any gene: 13. Germline lookup yields CDR1 GTSNPN and CDR2 SVGIG (reference sequence). The CDR3 DNA follows: TGTGCCTGGAGCTCCCTGGGGACTAGCGGGAGTTCACGCTCCTACAATGAGCAGTTCTTC. Translated: CAWSSLGTSGSSRSYNEQFF.

This chain links TRBV30 with TRBJ1-5, with D maybe TRBD1 (5 bases). Germline V lookup: CDR1 GTSNPN, CDR2 SVGIG (reference sequence). This CDR3 has 15 amino acids. The V end was cut by 1 base, the J end by 5 bases, with 15 bases between. The CDR3: CAWSGGWGDHQPQHF. The CDR3 coding sequence is TGTGCCTGGAGTGGGGGTTGGGGGGACCATCAGCCCCAGCATTTT.

This clone showed up just once. V gene TRBV4-1 combines with J gene TRBJ2-6, with no clear D. CDR1 is MGHRA and CDR2 is YSYEKL in the germline V gene. Trimming took off 4 bases at V and 2 bases at J, with 12 bases between the two ends. The CDR3 consists of 16 residues. The CDR3 region is CASSRFRAAGANVLTF. The CDR3 nucleotides read TGCGCCAGCAGCCGTTTCCGTGCGGCTGGGGCCAACGTCCTGACTTTC.

The V call is TRBV19, the J call TRBJ2-3; TRBD2 matches at 13 bases. After removal of 6 bases from V and 0 bases from J, the junction contained 6 bases not matched to a gene. The germline CDR1 and CDR2 sequences are LNHDA and SQIVND (reference sequence). CDR3 length equals 17 residues. The CDR3 loop is CASRGTSGISSTDTQYF. CDR3 bases: TGTGCCAGTAGGGGGACTAGCGGGATCTCTAGCACAGATACGCAGTATTTT. Full variable domain (missing parts from reference TRBV19 and TRBJ2-3): DGGITQSPKYLFRKEGQNVTLSCEQNLNHDAMYWYRQDPGQGLRLIYYSQIVNDFQKGDIAEGYSVSREKKESFPLTVTSAQKNPTAFYLCASRGTSGISSTDTQYFGPGTRLTVL.

The chain combines TRBV13 with TRBJ2-7; 10 bases are shared with TRBD1. The CDR3 extends over 16 amino acids. Trimming at V came to 5 bases and at J to 1 base, leaving 8 bases not matched to a gene. CDR1 is PRHDT and CDR2 is FYEKMQ in the germline V gene (reference sequence). In DNA, the CDR3 is TGTGCCAGCAGCGCCTGGGGACAGGGGAAGTCCTACGAGCAGTACTTC. Translation: CASSAWGQGKSYEQYF.

In nucleotides, the CDR3 is TGTGCCAGCAGCGTGGACTCTTCCTCTGGAAACACCATATATTTT. Protein product: CASSVDSSSGNTIYF. The chain uses TRBV9 and TRBJ1-3; D unresolved. Trimming shortened V by 2 bases and J by 0 bases, and 9 bases separated the two germline ends. Germline V gives CDR1 SGDLS, CDR2 YYNGEE. CDR3 length: 15 residues.

The V gene is TRBV2, the J gene TRBJ1-5; 8 nucleotides align to TRBD1. The CDR3 is 12 amino acids. The ends lost 7 bases at V and 6 bases at J; junction bases unmatched: 2. Germline values: CDR1 SNHLY, CDR2 FYNNEI. The CDR3 loop reads CASNRGVQPQHF. The CDR3 DNA follows: TGTGCCAGCAACAGGGGGGTTCAGCCCCAGCATTTT.

In the case of this clone: The sample carries other DNA sequences with the same CDR3. The genes are TRBV5-1 and TRBJ2-7; 15 positions match TRBD2. This CDR3 has 16 amino acids. The germline V gene encodes CDR1 SGHRS and CDR2 YFSETQ. The V gene end was trimmed by 0 bases and the J gene end by 4 bases; junction bases not matched to a gene: 2. The CDR3 here is CASSLAGTSGRYEQYF. The CDR3 region has the DNA TGCGCCAGCAGCTTGGCCGGGACTAGCGGGAGGTACGAGCAGTACTTC.

The chain has TRBV30 and TRBJ2-7; D gene ambiguous. Trimming shortened V by 1 base and J by 3 bases, and 13 bases separated the two germline ends. This CDR3 comprises 14 residues. Per the germline V gene, CDR1 is GTSNPN and CDR2 is SVGIG (reference sequence). CDR3 in DNA: TGTGCCTGGAGTGGGGCCGGTTCCTACTACGAGCAGTACTTC. The encoded protein is CAWSGAGSYYEQYF.

The chain uses TRBV9 and TRBJ2-3, with 9 bases lining up with TRBD1. The V gene end was trimmed by 3 bases and the J gene end by 13 bases; junction bases not matched to a gene: 18. The CDR3 sequence is 16 residues long. Germline CDR1 is SGDLS and CDR2 is YYNGEE. Here the CDR3 reads CASSAENRQGVDREYF. The CDR3, as DNA: TGTGCCAGCAGCGCCGAGAATCGACAGGGGGTAGATAGGGAGTATTTT.

This clone has a single count. J is TRBJ2-1 and V is TRBV19; 7 bases map to TRBD2. Trimming at V came to 3 bases and at J to 1 base, leaving 0 bases not matched to a gene. In germline, CDR1 is LNHDA, CDR2 SQIVND (reference sequence). The CDR3 has 14 amino acids. CDR3 loop: CASSMRGSYNEQFF. The CDR3, as DNA: TGTGCCAGTAGTATGCGGGGGTCCTACAATGAGCAGTTCTTC.

V and J are TRBV4-2 and TRBJ1-5, with 9 bases aligning to TRBD1. Germline V gene data show CDR1 as LGHNA and CDR2 as YNFKEQ. There are 17 residues in the CDR3. Unmatched junction bases numbered 10, after V lost 1 base and J lost 6 bases. This CDR3 is CASSQGRQTGGGQPQHF. CDR3 bases: TGTGCCAGCAGCCAAGGCCGCCAGACAGGGGGGGGTCAGCCCCAGCATTTT.

This chain links TRBV4-2 with TRBJ1-5, with D unclear. CDR1 is LGHNA and CDR2 is YNFKEQ in the germline V gene. Deletions cut 1 base from V and 11 bases from J, with 12 bases between. The CDR3 runs to 13 residues. The DNA of the CDR3 is TGTGCCAGCAGCCAAGGAGGGTGGGCAGCCCAGCATTTT. This translates into CASSQGGWAAQHF.

The chain has TRBV4-1 and TRBJ2-7, with TRBD2 identical over 12 bases. CDR3 size: 17 residues. After removal of 5 bases from V and 5 bases from J, the junction contained 13 bases not matched to a gene. Germline V gene lookup returns CDR1 MGHRA and CDR2 YSYEKL. The CDR3 region has the DNA TGCGCCAGCAGCTCGCGAGTCACCGGGACTAGCGGGCACGAGCAGTACTTC. Translated, it gives CASSSRVTGTSGHEQYF.